These 26 T cell receptor beta chains share one sample of origin, sequenced in a study of identical twins. TCRdb re-analysed the 5' RACE reads in MiXCR, keeping a single row per CDR3 protein. The sample has hundreds of thousands of distinct CDR3 sequences; 8.5% to 9.5% are singletons. The data were also submitted as part of a second study, on yellow fever vaccine responses in identical twins.

The sample taken for sequencing was PBMCs. Every receptor here comes from a young woman in good health.

The rearrangement uses TRBV7-9 and TRBJ2-3; D remains ambiguous. The length of the CDR3 is 13 residues. The germline gives CDR1 SEHNR, CDR2 FQNEAQ (reference sequence). V was cut by 8 bases and J by 0 bases, with 9 bases left in between. The CDR3 sequence: CASYSPSTDTQYF. As DNA, the CDR3 is TGTGCCAGCTACTCCCCTAGCACAGATACGCAGTATTTT. The full variable domain, completed using reference TRBV7-9 and TRBJ2-3, is DTGVSQNPRHKITKRGQNVTFRCDPISEHNRLYWYRQTLGQGPEFLTYFQNEAQLEKSRLLSDRFSAERPKGSFSTLEIQRTEQGDSAMYLCASYSPSTDTQYFGPGTRLTVL.

The table lists this clonotype with many counts. This rearrangement joins TRBV3-1 to TRBJ2-1, with D uncertain. Trimming took 4 bases from V and 8 from J, leaving 9 bases between them. Germline V gene data show CDR1 as LGHDT and CDR2 as YNNKEL (reference sequence). The CDR3 loop spans 12 amino acids. CDR3 in DNA: TGTGCCAGCAGCCCTTCCGGAGATGAGCAGTTCTTC. Protein sequence: CASSPSGDEQFF.

This clonotype was seen at least ten times. The V call is TRBV10-2, the J call TRBJ1-1; D unclear. V dropped 4 bases and J dropped 8 bases, with 8 bases sitting between them. This CDR3 spans 11 amino acids. Germline V CDR1 and CDR2: WSHSY, SAAADI. The CDR3 DNA reads TGCGCCAGCAGTGCAAACCTAGAAGCTTTCTTT. It encodes CASSANLEAFF.

V usage is TRBV29-1 and J usage is TRBJ2-7; tentative D call: TRBD1 (5 bases). The CDR3 has 12 amino acids. Germline V CDR1 and CDR2: SQVTM, ANQGSEA. V lost 7 bases, J lost 0 bases, and 10 bases lay in between. The DNA of the CDR3 is TGCAGCGGACAGACCTTCTCCTACGAGCAGTACTTC. Translating gives CSGQTFSYEQYF.

The J gene is TRBJ1-1, the V gene TRBV5-6; weak D call: TRBD1 (5 bases). Germline V gene data show CDR1 as SGHDT and CDR2 as YYEEEE. Deletions cut 4 bases from V and 4 bases from J, with 11 bases between. The length of the CDR3 is 13 residues. CDR3 sequence (DNA): TGTGCCAGCAGCCGACCTCAGGGCACTGAAGCTTTCTTT. The encoded protein is CASSRPQGTEAFF.

This clonotype was seen a few times. The gene calls are TRBV12-3 or TRBV12-4 and TRBJ2-1; D uncertain. The V end was cut by 3 bases, the J end by 2 bases, with 8 bases between. CDR3 length equals 14 residues. Written as DNA, the CDR3 is TGTGCCAGCAGTTTCCGGCAGGCCTACAATGAGCAGTTCTTC. It codes for CASSFRQAYNEQFF.

This clonotype has ten or more counts. The CDR3 DNA is TGCGCCAGCACCCCGAAGGTCGAGGCCTACGAGCAGTACTTC. Amino acid sequence: CASTPKVEAYEQYF. The chain has TRBV10-2 and TRBJ2-7; no definite D call. V lost 7 bases and J 2 bases, leaving 15 bases between the germline ends. Germline V gene sequence: CDR1 WSHSY, CDR2 SAAADI. The CDR3 has 14 amino acids.

This clonotype was observed a few times. This sequence joins TRBV5-5 and TRBJ2-7; D is undetermined. This CDR3 spans 14 amino acids. Trimming removed 4 bases from V and 0 bases from J, with 11 bases in between. Germline V CDR1 and CDR2: SGHKS, YYEKEE (reference sequence). For the CDR3, the DNA is TGTGCCAGCAGCGAGAGCCTGAGCTCCTACGAGCAGTACTTC. It yields the protein CASSESLSSYEQYF.

This clonotype was picked up a small number of times. The genes are TRBV7-9 and TRBJ2-7; D might be TRBD2 (5 bases). CDR3 size: 12 residues. Trimming stripped 8 bases from V and 8 bases from J, with 16 bases between. Germline CDR1 is SEHNR and CDR2 is FQNEAQ (reference sequence). The CDR3 is CASEDDGNKQYF. The CDR3 DNA is TGTGCCAGCGAAGACGACGGGAACAAGCAGTACTTC.

In this sample, this clonotype turned up a few times. The chain employs TRBV4-2 and TRBJ2-1; D possibly corresponds to TRBD1 (6 bases). The ends were cut back, 3 bases at V and 7 bases at J, with 22 bases in the middle. This CDR3 spans 17 amino acids. Looked up from germline, CDR1 is LGHNA and CDR2 is YNFKEQ. CDR3: CASSQEPTGIRWNEQFF. CDR3 bases: TGTGCCAGCAGCCAGGAACCAACAGGGATACGATGGAATGAGCAGTTCTTC.

The chain recombines TRBV9 with TRBJ2-7; D is ambiguous. The CDR3 runs to 14 residues. CDR1 is SGDLS and CDR2 is YYNGEE in the germline V gene. Trimming left V 0 bases short and J 0 bases short, with 7 bases between. The chain's CDR3 is CASSVGVVSYEQYF. The CDR3 nucleotides are TGTGCCAGCAGCGTAGGGGTGGTCTCCTACGAGCAGTACTTC.

The rearrangement uses TRBV7-2 and TRBJ2-7; 9 bases map to TRBD1. V lost 4 bases to trimming and J lost 6 bases; unmatched junction nucleotides: 7. The CDR3 spans 14 residues. Germline lookup yields CDR1 SGHTA and CDR2 FQGNSA. CDR3 sequence reads: CASSWGTGNSEQYF. The DNA for the CDR3 is TGTGCCAGCAGCTGGGGGACAGGGAATAGCGAGCAGTACTTC.

The chain joins TRBV11-2 to TRBJ1-5; the match to TRBD1 covers 8 bases. After removal of 7 bases from V and 1 base from J, the junction contained 18 bases not matched to a gene. Germline CDR1 reads SGHAT; CDR2 reads FQNNGV. The CDR3 is 19 residues long. Here the CDR3 reads CASTRRPGGEGRSNQPQHF. The CDR3 DNA reads as TGTGCCAGCACCCGACGACCAGGGGGCGAGGGTAGGAGCAATCAGCCCCAGCATTTT.

This clonotype was seen more than once but under ten times. This sequence joins TRBV20-1 and TRBJ2-5, with D perhaps TRBD1 (5 bases). The CDR3 runs 13 residues. The germline V gene encodes CDR1 DFQATT and CDR2 SNEGSKA (reference sequence). V was clipped by 2 bases and J by 1 base, with 8 bases between them. The CDR3 here is CSARSTAQETQYF. CDR3 DNA sequence: TGCAGTGCTAGATCGACAGCCCAAGAGACCCAGTACTTC.

The rearrangement uses TRBV19 and TRBJ2-1; D might be TRBD2 (6 bases). The germline CDR1 and CDR2 sequences are LNHDA and SQIVND (reference sequence). V lost 3 bases to trimming and J lost 2 bases, with 11 bases between them. This CDR3 spans 15 amino acids. The CDR3 reads CASSISGEAYNEQFF. The CDR3 DNA follows: TGTGCCAGTAGTATTTCGGGGGAGGCCTACAATGAGCAGTTCTTC. Combining the CDR3 with reference TRBV19 and TRBJ2-1 gives the whole variable domain DGGITQSPKYLFRKEGQNVTLSCEQNLNHDAMYWYRQDPGQGLRLIYYSQIVNDFQKGDIAEGYSVSREKKESFPLTVTSAQKNPTAFYLCASSISGEAYNEQFFGPGTRLTVL.

The rearrangement links TRBV20-1 to TRBJ2-4, with 12 bases lining up with TRBD2. The ends lost 4 bases at V and 6 bases at J; junction bases unmatched: 1. The germline CDR1 and CDR2 sequences are DFQATT and SNEGSKA (reference sequence). This CDR3 is built from 13 residues. This CDR3 reads CSAKTSGRNIQYF. The CDR3 region has the DNA TGCAGTGCTAAGACTAGCGGGAGAAACATTCAGTACTTC.

The genes are TRBV4-1 and TRBJ2-3, with 8 bases aligning to TRBD2. V lost 1 base and J lost 6; bases outside the gene matches: 12. CDR1 is MGHRA and CDR2 is YSYEKL in the germline V gene. The CDR3 is 17 amino acids. The CDR3, as DNA: TGCGCCAGCAGCCAAGCCTCGGGGCGGGGGGCCGGTGATACGCAGTATTTT. It translates to CASSQASGRGAGDTQYF.

This clonotype was counted only a few times. At one end the junction does not follow the germline gene, possibly because of a read error. This sequence joins TRBV20-1 and TRBJ2-7; a weak D match, TRBD2 (6 bases). The CDR3 has 16 residues. Germline assignment: CDR1 DFQATT and CDR2 SNEGSKA (reference sequence). The CDR3 reads CSARTHSGPSSYEQHF. CDR3 DNA sequence: TGCAGTGCTAGAACGCATAGCGGCCCCAGCTCCTACGAGCAGCACTTC.

V usage is TRBV2 and J usage is TRBJ2-7, with 7 bases lining up with TRBD2. V lost 4 bases to trimming and J lost 2 bases; unmatched junction nucleotides: 5. Germline V gene sequence: CDR1 SNHLY, CDR2 FYNNEI. CDR3 length equals 14 residues. CDR3 loop: CASSATSSPYEQYF. In nucleotides, the CDR3 is TGTGCCAGCAGTGCGACTAGCAGTCCCTACGAGCAGTACTTC.

This chain joins TRBV10-2 and TRBJ2-7; 7 bases are a match to TRBD2. Germline assignment: CDR1 WSHSY and CDR2 SAAADI. V shed 6 bases and J 7 bases; nucleotides not matched to a gene: 12. The CDR3 loop spans 14 amino acids. CDR3 DNA: TGCGCCAGCAGAACGACCCCGGGGGGAGAAGAGCAGTACTTC. Translating gives CASRTTPGGEEQYF.

This clonotype was recorded a few times. This chain connects TRBV7-8 to TRBJ2-3, with D possibly called TRBD1 or TRBD2 (5 bases each). V shed 1 base and J shed 0 bases, with 11 bases lying between them. Per the germline V gene, CDR1 is SGHVS and CDR2 is FQNEAQ. The CDR3 is made up of 16 amino acids. In DNA, the CDR3 is TGTGCCAGCAGCTTAGATTGGGGGAAGAGCACAGATACGCAGTATTTT. This encodes CASSLDWGKSTDTQYF. The full variable domain, rest sourced from reference TRBV7-8 and TRBJ2-3, is GAGVSQSPRYKVAKRGQDVALRCDPISGHVSLFWYQQALGQGPEFLTYFQNEAQLDKSGLPSDRFFAERPEGSVSTLKIQRTQQEDSAVYLCASSLDWGKSTDTQYFGPGTRLTVL.

This clonotype was seen a few times. This chain uses TRBV29-1 with TRBJ2-2, with TRBD2 identical over 7 bases. From germline, CDR1 is SQVTM and CDR2 ANQGSEA. V lost 4 bases to trimming and J lost 4 bases; unmatched junction nucleotides: 12. CDR3 length equals 16 residues. The CDR3 coding sequence is TGCAGCGTTGGGTTAGGGCGGGAGTCACGCACCGGGGAGCTGTTTTTT. It translates to CSVGLGRESRTGELFF.

The chain is built from TRBV6-2 or TRBV6-3 and TRBJ1-1; no reliable D call. Germline loops: CDR1 MNHEY, CDR2 SVGEGT. The length of the CDR3 is 14 residues. V lost 4 bases and J lost 4, with 13 bases in between. CDR3 coding DNA: TGTGCCAGCAGTTTAGACATCCGGATCACTGAAGCTTTCTTT. This translates into CASSLDIRITEAFF.

The table lists this clonotype with many counts. The V call is TRBV6-2 or TRBV6-3, the J call TRBJ2-1; D may correspond to TRBD1 or TRBD2 (5 bases each). V dropped 4 bases and J dropped 4 bases, with 11 bases sitting between them. CDR1 is MNHEY, CDR2 SVGEGT, per germline. CDR3 length: 14 residues. The CDR3 DNA reads as TGTGCCAGCAGTTCCTCGGGACGATACAATGAGCAGTTCTTC. Its translation: CASSSSGRYNEQFF.

This clonotype occurred a few times. The chain is built from TRBV7-9 and TRBJ2-3; the match to TRBD2 covers 7 bases. Trimming cost V 5 bases and J 0 bases; bases outside gene matches: 5. The CDR3 totals 15 residues. Germline V gene data show CDR1 as SEHNR and CDR2 as FQNEAQ (reference sequence). In DNA, the CDR3 is TGTGCCAGCAGCGGGGGAGCGGGGAGCACAGATACGCAGTATTTT. Encoded protein: CASSGGAGSTDTQYF.

In this sample, this clonotype turned up a few times. V and J are TRBV27 and TRBJ2-5, with a tentative D call TRBD2 (5 bases). This CDR3 spans 17 amino acids. Trimming shortened V by 5 bases and J by 5 bases, and 24 bases separated the two germline ends. Germline assignment: CDR1 MNHEY and CDR2 SMNVEV (reference sequence). In DNA form, the CDR3 reads TGTGCCAGCAGTCCAAGGCCACTAGGCCGAAGGACTGAGACCCAGTACTTC. The encoded protein is CASSPRPLGRRTETQYF.